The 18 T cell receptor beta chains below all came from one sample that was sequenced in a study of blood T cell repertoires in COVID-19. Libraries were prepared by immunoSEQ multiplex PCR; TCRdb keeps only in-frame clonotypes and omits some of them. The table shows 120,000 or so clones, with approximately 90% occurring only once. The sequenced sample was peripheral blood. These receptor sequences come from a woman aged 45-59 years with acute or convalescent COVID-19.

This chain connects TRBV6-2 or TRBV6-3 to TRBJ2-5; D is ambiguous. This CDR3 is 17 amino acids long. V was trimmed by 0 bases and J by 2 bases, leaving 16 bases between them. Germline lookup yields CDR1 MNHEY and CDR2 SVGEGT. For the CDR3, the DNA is TGTGCCAGCAGTTACTCGATGCCAGGTGGCCTTCAAGAGACCCAGTACTTC. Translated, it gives CASSYSMPGGLQETQYF.

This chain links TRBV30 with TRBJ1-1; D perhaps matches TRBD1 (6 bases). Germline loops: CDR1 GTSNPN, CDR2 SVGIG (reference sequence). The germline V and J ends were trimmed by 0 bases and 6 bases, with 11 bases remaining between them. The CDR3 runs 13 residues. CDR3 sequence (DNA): TGTGCCTGGAGTGTTGAGGGGGTCTCTGAAGCTTTCTTT. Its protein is CAWSVEGVSEAFF.

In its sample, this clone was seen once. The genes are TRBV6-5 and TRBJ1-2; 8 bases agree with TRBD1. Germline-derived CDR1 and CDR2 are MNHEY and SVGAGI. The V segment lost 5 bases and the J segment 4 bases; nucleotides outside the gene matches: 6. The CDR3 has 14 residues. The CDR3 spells CASSPPGTGYGYTF. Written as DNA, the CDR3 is TGTGCCAGCAGTCCCCCCGGGACAGGCTATGGCTACACCTTC.

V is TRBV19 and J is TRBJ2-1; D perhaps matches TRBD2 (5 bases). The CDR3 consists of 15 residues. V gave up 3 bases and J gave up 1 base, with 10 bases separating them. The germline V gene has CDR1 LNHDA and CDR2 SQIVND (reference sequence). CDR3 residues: CASSIDRGSYNEQFF. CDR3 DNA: TGTGCCAGTAGTATTGACCGAGGGTCCTACAATGAGCAGTTCTTC.

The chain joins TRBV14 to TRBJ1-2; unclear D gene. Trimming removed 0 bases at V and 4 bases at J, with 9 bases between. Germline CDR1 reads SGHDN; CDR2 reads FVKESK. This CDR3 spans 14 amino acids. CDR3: CASSQDSNGYGYTF. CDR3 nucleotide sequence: TGTGCCAGCAGCCAAGATTCTAATGGCTATGGCTACACCTTC.

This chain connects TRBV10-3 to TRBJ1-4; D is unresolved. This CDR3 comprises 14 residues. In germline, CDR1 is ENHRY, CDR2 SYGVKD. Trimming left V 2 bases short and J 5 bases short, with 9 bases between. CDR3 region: CAISEGLRNEKLFF. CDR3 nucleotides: TGTGCCATCAGTGAGGGACTGAGGAATGAAAAACTGTTTTTT.

The CDR3 reads CASSAGTSYNEQFF. CDR3 DNA sequence: TGCGCCAGCAGCGCCGGGACTAGCTACAATGAGCAGTTCTTC. The rearrangement links TRBV10-1 to TRBJ2-1; TRBD2 matches 8 bases. Per the germline V gene, CDR1 is WNHNN and CDR2 is SYGVQD (reference sequence). This CDR3 has 14 residues. V was pared by 6 bases and J by 3 bases, with 4 bases of the junction left unmatched.

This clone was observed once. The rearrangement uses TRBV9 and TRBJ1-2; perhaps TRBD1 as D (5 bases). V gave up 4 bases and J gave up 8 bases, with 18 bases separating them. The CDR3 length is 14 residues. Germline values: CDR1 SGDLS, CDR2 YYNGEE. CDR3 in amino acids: CASSRTQGIKGYTF. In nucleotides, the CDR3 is TGTGCCAGCAGCCGTACCCAGGGTATTAAGGGCTACACCTTC.

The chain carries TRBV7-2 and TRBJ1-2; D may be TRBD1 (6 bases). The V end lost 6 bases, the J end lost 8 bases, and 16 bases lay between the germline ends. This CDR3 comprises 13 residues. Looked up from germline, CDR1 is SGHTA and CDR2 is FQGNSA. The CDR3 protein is CASRVGGAEGYTF. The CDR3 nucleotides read TGTGCCAGCAGGGTTGGGGGGGCTGAAGGCTACACCTTC.

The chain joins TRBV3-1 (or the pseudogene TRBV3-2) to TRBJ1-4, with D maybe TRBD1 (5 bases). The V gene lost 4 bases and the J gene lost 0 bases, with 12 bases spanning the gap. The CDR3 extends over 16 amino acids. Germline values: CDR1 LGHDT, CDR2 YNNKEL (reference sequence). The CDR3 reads CASSPEGAATNEKLFF. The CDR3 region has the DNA TGTGCCAGCAGCCCAGAAGGGGCGGCAACTAATGAAAAACTGTTTTTT.

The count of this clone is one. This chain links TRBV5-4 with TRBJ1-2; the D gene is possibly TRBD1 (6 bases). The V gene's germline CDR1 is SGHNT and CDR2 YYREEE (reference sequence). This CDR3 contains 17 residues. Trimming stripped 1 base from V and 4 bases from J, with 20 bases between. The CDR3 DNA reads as TGTGCCAGCAGCTTGACAGGGTTCCCCCTTTTTCTCTATGGCTACACCTTC. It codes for CASSLTGFPLFLYGYTF.

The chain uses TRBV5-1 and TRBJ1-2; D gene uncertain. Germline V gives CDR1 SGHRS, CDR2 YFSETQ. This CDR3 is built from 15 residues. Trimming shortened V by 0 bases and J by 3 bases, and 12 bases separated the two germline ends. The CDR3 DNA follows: TGCGCCAGCAGCTTGGAAGCGGGCATGGACTATGGCTACACCTTC. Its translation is CASSLEAGMDYGYTF. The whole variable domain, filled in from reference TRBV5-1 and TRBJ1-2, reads KAGVTQTPRYLIKTRGQQVTLSCSPISGHRSVSWYQQTPGQGLQFLFEYFSETQRNKGNFPGRFSGRQFSNSRSEMNVSTLELGDSALYLCASSLEAGMDYGYTFGSGTRLTVV.

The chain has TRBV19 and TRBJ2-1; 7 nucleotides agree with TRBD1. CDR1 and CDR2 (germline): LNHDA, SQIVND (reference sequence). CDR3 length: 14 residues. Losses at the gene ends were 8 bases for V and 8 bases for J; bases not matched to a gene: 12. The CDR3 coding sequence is TGTGCCAGTTCCTACAGGGGAATTGAGGATGAGCAGTTCTTC. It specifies CASSYRGIEDEQFF.

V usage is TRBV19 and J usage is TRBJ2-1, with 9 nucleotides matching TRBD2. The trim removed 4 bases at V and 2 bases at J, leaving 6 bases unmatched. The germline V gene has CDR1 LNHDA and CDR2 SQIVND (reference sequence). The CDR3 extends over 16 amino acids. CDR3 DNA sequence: TGTGCCAGTAGTACCTCTAGCGGGATCGCCTACAATGAGCAGTTCTTC. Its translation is CASSTSSGIAYNEQFF.

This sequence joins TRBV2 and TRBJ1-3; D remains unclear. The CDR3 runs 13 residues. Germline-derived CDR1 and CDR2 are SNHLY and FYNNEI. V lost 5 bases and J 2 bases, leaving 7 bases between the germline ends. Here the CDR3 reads CASSFGAGNTIYF. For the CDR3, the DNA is TGTGCCAGCAGTTTCGGGGCTGGAAACACCATATATTTT. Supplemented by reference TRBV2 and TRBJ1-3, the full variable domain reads EPEVTQTPSHQVTQMGQEVILRCVPISNHLYFYWYRQILGQKVEFLVSFYNNEISEKSEIFDDQFSVERPDGSNFTLKIRSTKLEDSAMYFCASSFGAGNTIYFGEGSWLTVV.

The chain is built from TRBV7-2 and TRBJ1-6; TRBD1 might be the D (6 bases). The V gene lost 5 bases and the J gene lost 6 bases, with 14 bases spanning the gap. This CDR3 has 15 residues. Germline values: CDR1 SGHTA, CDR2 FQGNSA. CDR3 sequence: CASSTRTALNSPLHF. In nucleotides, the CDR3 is TGTGCCAGCAGCACCCGGACAGCACTTAATTCACCCCTCCACTTT.

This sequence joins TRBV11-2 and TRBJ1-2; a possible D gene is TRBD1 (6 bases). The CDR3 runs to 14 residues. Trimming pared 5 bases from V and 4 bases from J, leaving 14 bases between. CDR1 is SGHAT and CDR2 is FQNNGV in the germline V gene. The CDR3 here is CASSPTGPGYGYTF. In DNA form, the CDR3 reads TGTGCCAGCAGCCCCACAGGGCCCGGCTATGGCTACACCTTC.

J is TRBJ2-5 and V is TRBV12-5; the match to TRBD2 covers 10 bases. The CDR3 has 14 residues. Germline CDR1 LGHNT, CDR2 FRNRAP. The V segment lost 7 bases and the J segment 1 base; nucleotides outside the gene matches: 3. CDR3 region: CASALAGAQETQYF. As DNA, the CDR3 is TGTGCTAGTGCCCTAGCGGGGGCCCAAGAGACCCAGTACTTC.